This T cell receptor beta chain was captured in a study of radiotherapy plus CTLA-4 blockade in lung cancer. Study-level information: With 25% to 40% of patients having disease control, objective responses were seen in approximately 17%.

Some clones are missing from TCRdb's copy, which holds only in-frame ones; the method was immunoSEQ multiplex PCR. The table lists 75,000 to 100,000 clones, about 90% of them singletons. Chemo-refractory metastatic non-small-cell lung cancer patients were treated with focal radiation plus CTLA-4 blockade with ipilimumab. Germline V gives CDR1 SNHLY, CDR2 FYNNEI. Trimming took 4 bases from V and 8 from J, leaving 11 bases between them. CDR3 length: 13 residues. On this clone itself: Its antigen is not known.

Study findings and constraints: TCR clones from tumors expanded in blood after radiotherapy plus ipilimumab. Response was reportedly best predicted by early blood T cell clone dynamics, with interferon-beta.

This specimen was peripheral blood, taken from a patient treated with radiotherapy plus ipilimumab. The chain carries TRBV2 and TRBJ1-4; D might be TRBD1 (6 bases). The clonotype was recovered from a human donor with non-small cell lung cancer that progressed on radiotherapy plus ipilimumab. CDR3 amino acids: CASSGLRGEKLFF. DNA of the CDR3: TGTGCCAGCAGTGGCTTAAGGGGGGAAAAACTGTTTTTT.